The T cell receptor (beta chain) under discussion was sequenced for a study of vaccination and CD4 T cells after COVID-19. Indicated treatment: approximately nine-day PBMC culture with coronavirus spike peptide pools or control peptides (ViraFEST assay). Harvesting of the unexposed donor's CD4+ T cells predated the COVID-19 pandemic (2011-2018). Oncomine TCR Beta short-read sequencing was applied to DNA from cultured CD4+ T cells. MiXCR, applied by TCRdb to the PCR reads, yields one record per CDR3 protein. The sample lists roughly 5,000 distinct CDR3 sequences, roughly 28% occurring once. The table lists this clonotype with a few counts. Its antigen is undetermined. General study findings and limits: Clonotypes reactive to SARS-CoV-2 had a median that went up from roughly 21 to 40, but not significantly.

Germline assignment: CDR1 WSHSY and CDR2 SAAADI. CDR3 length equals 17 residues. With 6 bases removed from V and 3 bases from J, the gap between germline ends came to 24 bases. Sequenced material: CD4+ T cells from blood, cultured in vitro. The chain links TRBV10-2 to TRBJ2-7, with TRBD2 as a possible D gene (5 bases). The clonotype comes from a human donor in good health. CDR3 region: CASRGAASQVAVYEQYF. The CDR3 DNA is TGCGCCAGCAGGGGAGCCGCGTCCCAGGTTGCGGTCTACGAGCAGTACTTC.